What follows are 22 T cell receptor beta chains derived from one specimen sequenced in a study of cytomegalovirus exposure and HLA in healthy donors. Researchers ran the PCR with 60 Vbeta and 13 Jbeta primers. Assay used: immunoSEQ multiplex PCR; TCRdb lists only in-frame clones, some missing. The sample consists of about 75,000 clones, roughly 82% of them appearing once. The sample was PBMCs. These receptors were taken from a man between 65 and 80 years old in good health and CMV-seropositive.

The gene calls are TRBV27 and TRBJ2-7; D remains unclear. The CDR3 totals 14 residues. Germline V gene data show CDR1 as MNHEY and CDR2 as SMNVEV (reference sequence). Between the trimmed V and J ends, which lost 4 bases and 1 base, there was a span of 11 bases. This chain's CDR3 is CASSSRFRSYEQYF. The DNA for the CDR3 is TGTGCCAGCAGTTCTAGGTTTAGGTCCTACGAGCAGTACTTC.

Here the CDR3 DNA reads TGTGCCAGCTCATCCCGACAGAACTATGGCTACACCTTC. Residues: CASSSRQNYGYTF. The genes are TRBV18 and TRBJ1-2; D might be TRBD1 (5 bases). The ends were cut back, 5 bases at V and 2 bases at J, with 9 bases in the middle. The CDR3 is 13 amino acids. CDR1 and CDR2 from the germline V gene are KGHSH and LQKENI.

CDR3 sequence: CSVEDPRGTEAFF. The CDR3 DNA reads TGCAGCGTTGAAGATCCGCGGGGAACTGAAGCTTTCTTT. V usage is TRBV29-1 and J usage is TRBJ1-1; no clear D gene. Per germline, CDR1 SQVTM and CDR2 ANQGSEA. V shed 0 bases and J shed 5 bases, with 10 bases lying between them. The CDR3 is 13 residues long.

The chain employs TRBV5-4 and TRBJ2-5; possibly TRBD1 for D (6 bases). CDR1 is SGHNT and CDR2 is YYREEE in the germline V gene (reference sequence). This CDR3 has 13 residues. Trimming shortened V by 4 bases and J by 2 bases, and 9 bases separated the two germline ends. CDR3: CASSRTEQETQYF. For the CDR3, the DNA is TGTGCCAGCAGCCGGACAGAGCAAGAGACCCAGTACTTC.

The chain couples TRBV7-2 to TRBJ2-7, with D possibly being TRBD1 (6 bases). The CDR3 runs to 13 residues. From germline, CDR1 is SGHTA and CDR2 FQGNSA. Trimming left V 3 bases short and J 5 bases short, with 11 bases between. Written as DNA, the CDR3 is TGTGCCAGCAGCTTTAGGGCAGGGGACGAGCAGTACTTC. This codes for CASSFRAGDEQYF.

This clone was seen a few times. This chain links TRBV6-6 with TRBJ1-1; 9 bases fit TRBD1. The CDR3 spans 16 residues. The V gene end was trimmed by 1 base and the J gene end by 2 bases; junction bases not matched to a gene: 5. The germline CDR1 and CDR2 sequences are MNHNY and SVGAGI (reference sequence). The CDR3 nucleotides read TGTGCCAGCAGTTACTTACAGGGGGCCGGAAACACTGAAGCTTTCTTT. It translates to CASSYLQGAGNTEAFF.

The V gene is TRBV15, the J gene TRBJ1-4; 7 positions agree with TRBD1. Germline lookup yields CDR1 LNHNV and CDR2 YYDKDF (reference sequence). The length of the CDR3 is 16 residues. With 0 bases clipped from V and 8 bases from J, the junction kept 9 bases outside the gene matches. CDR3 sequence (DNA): TGTGCCACCAGCAGAGAGGGCAGGGGGTGGGACGAAAAACTGTTTTTT. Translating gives CATSREGRGWDEKLFF.

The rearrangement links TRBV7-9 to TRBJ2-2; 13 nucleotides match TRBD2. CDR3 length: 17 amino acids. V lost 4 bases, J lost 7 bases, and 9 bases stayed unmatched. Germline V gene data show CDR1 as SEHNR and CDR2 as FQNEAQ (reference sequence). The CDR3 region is CASSYIGTSGTGGELFF. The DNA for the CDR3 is TGTGCCAGCAGCTACATCGGGACTAGCGGGACGGGCGGGGAGCTGTTTTTT.

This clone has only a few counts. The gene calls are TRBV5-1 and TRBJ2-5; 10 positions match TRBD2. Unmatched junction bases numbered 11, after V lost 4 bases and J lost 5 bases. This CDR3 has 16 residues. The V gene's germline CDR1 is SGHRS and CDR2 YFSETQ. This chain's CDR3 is CASSPGGSSGRETQYF. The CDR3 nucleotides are TGCGCCAGCAGCCCCGGTGGGAGTAGCGGGAGGGAGACCCAGTACTTC. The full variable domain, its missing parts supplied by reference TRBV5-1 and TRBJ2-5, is KAGVTQTPRYLIKTRGQQVTLSCSPISGHRSVSWYQQTPGQGLQFLFEYFSETQRNKGNFPGRFSGRQFSNSRSEMNVSTLELGDSALYLCASSPGGSSGRETQYFGPGTRLLVL.

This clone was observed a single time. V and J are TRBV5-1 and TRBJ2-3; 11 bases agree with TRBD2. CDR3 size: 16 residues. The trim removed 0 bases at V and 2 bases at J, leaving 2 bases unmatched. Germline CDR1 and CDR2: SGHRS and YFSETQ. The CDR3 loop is CASSLGSGGATDTQYF. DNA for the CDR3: TGCGCCAGCAGCTTGGGTAGCGGGGGGGCCACAGATACGCAGTATTTT.

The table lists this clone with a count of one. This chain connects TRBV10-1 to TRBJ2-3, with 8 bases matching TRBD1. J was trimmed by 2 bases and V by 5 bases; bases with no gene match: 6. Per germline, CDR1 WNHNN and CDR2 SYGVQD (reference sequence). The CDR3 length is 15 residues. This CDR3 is CASSPRRGPTDTQYF. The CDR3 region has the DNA TGCGCCAGCAGTCCACGCAGGGGGCCCACAGATACGCAGTATTTT.

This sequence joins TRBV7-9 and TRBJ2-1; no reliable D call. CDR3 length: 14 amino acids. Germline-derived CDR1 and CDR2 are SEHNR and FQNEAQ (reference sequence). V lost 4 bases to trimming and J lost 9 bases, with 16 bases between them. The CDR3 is CASSSEERLGEQFF. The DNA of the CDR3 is TGTGCCAGCAGCTCCGAAGAGCGTTTGGGTGAGCAGTTCTTC. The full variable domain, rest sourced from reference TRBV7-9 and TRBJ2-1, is DTGVSQNPRHKITKRGQNVTFRCDPISEHNRLYWYRQTLGQGPEFLTYFQNEAQLEKSRLLSDRFSAERPKGSFSTLEIQRTEQGDSAMYLCASSSEERLGEQFFGPGTRLTVL.

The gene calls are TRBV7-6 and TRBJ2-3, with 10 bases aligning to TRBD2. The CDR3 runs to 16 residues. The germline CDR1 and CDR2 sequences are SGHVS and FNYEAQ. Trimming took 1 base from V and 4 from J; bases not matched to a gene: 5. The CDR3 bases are TGTGCCAGCAGCTTAGTAGCGGGAGGTTTCCCAGATACGCAGTATTTT. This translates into CASSLVAGGFPDTQYF.

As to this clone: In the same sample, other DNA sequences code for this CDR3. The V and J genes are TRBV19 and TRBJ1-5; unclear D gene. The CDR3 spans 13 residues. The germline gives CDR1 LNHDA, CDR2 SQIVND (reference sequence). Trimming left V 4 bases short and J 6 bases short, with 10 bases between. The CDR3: CASSSGIRQPQHF. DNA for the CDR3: TGTGCCAGTAGTAGCGGTATCCGTCAGCCCCAGCATTTT.

CDR3 DNA sequence: TGCGCCAGCAGCCTCACGGGTTTGGGGCTTGTGGGCGAGCAGTACTTC. Translating it yields CASSLTGLGLVGEQYF. The chain has TRBV5-1 and TRBJ2-7, with D tentatively TRBD1 (5 bases). There are 16 residues in the CDR3. V was trimmed by 4 bases and J by 6 bases, leaving 23 bases between them. Germline assignment: CDR1 SGHRS and CDR2 YFSETQ.

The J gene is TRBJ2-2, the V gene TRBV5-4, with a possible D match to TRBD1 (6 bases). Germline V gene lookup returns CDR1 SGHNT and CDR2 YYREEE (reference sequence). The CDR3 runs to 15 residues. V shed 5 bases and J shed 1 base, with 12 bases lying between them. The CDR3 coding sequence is TGTGCCAGCAGTTTACAGGGTCTGAACACCGGGGAGCTGTTTTTT. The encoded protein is CASSLQGLNTGELFF.

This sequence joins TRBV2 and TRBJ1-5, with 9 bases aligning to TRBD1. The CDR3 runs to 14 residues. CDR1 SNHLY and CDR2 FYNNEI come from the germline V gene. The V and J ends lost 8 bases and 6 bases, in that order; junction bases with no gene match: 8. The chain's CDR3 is CASDTNRGLQPQHF. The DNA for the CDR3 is TGTGCCAGCGACACGAACAGGGGGCTTCAGCCCCAGCATTTT.

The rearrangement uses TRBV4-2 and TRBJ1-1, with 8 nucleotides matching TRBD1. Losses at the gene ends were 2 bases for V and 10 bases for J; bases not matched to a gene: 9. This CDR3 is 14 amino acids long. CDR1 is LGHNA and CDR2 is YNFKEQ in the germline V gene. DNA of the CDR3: TGTGCCAGCAGCCAAACTAAGGGGCAGGGGGCAGCTTTCTTT. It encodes CASSQTKGQGAAFF.

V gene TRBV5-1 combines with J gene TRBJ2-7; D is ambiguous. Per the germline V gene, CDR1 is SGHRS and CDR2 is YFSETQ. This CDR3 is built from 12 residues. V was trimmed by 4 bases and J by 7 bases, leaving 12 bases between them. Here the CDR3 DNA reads TGCGCCAGCAGCGGCACTGGCGGAGAGCAGTACTTC. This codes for CASSGTGGEQYF.

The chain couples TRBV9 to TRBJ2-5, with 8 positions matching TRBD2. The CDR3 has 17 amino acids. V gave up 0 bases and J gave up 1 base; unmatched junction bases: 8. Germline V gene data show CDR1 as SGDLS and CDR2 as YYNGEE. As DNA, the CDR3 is TGTGCCAGCAGCGTAGGAGCCACCGGGACTAGCCAAGAGACCCAGTACTTC. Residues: CASSVGATGTSQETQYF.

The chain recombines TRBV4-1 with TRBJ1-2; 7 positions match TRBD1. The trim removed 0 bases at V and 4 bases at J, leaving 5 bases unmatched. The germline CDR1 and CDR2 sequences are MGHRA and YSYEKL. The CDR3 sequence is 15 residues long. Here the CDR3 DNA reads TGCGCCAGCAGCCAAGAAAGGGGGCCTGGCTATGGCTACACCTTC. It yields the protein CASSQERGPGYGYTF.

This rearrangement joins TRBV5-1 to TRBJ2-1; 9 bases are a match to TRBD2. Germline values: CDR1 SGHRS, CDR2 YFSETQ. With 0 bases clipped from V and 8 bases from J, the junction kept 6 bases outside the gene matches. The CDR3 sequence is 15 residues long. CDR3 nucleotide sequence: TGCGCCAGCAGCTTGGTACCTAGCGGGACAGATGAGCAGTTCTTC. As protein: CASSLVPSGTDEQFF.